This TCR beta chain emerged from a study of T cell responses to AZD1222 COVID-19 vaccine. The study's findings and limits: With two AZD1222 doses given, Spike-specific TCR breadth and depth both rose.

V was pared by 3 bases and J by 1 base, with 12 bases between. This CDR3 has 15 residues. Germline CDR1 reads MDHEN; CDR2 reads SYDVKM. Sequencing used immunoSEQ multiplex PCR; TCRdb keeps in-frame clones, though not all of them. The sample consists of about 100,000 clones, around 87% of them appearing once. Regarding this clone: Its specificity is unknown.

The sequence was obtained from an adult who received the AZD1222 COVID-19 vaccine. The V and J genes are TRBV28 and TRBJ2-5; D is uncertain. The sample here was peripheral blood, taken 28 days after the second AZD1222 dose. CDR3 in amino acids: CASSFVEYPQETQYF. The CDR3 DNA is TGTGCCAGCAGTTTTGTGGAATACCCCCAAGAGACCCAGTACTTC. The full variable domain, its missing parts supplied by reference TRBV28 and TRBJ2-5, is DVKVTQSSRYLVKRTGEKVFLECVQDMDHENMFWYRQDPGLGLRLIYFSYDVKMKEKGDIPEGYSVSREKKERFSLILESASTNQTSMYLCASSFVEYPQETQYFGPGTRLLVL.